This entry lists 11 T cell receptor beta chains sequenced from one sample in a study of blood T cell repertoires in COVID-19. Assay: immunoSEQ multiplex PCR; the TCRdb copy retains only in-frame clones and omits some. The repertoire holds some 200,000 clones, about four fifths seen once, with 10% to 15% in the top ten. What was sequenced was PBMCs or T cells enriched from blood (not recorded which). Source of these receptors: a man aged 35 to 55 who had recovered from COVID-19.

This chain joins TRBV7-3 and TRBJ2-7; TRBD1 matches at 9 bases. The CDR3 is 14 residues long. With 1 base clipped from V and 6 bases from J, the junction kept 4 bases outside the gene matches. The germline CDR1 and CDR2 sequences are SGHTA and FQGTGA. The CDR3 nucleotides read TGTGCCAGCAGCTTAAGTCAGGGACAGGGCGAGCAGTACGTC. It encodes CASSLSQGQGEQYV.

In its sample, this clone was seen a few times. This chain uses TRBV21-1 with TRBJ1-6; the DNA was not used to check the table's D call, TRBD1. TRBV21-1 is shown as a pseudogene. The length of the CDR3 is 15 residues. This CDR3 reads CASSENRGKYSPLHF. The CDR3 bases are TGTGCCAGCAGCGAAAACAGGGGAAAGTATTCACCCCTCCACTTT.

The chain couples TRBV28 to TRBJ2-7, with D perhaps matching TRBD1 (5 bases). The germline CDR1 and CDR2 sequences are MDHEN and SYDVKM. Trimming left V 6 bases short and J 2 bases short, with 11 bases between. CDR3 length equals 13 residues. The CDR3 loop is CASRNSRAYEQYF. The CDR3 nucleotides are TGTGCCAGCAGAAACTCCAGGGCCTACGAGCAGTACTTC.

In its sample, this clone was seen once. This sequence joins TRBV4-1 and TRBJ1-2; D remains unclear. CDR3 length equals 15 residues. Trimming cost V 0 bases and J 4 bases, with 12 bases left between them. Germline V gene lookup returns CDR1 MGHRA and CDR2 YSYEKL. The CDR3 sequence: CASSQDSTEGYGYTF. CDR3 DNA sequence: TGCGCCAGCAGCCAAGATTCCACGGAGGGCTATGGCTACACCTTC.

V is TRBV5-1 and J is TRBJ1-2; 8 bases map to TRBD1. The germline CDR1 and CDR2 sequences are SGHRS and YFSETQ. There are 16 residues in the CDR3. V lost 0 bases to trimming and J lost 7 bases; unmatched junction nucleotides: 11. The CDR3 is CASSLGPGQEYGGYTF. The CDR3, as DNA: TGCGCCAGCAGCTTGGGTCCGGGACAGGAGTATGGTGGCTACACCTTC.

The V and J genes are TRBV27 and TRBJ1-2; TRBD1 matches at 7 bases. The CDR3 spans 14 residues. CDR1 is MNHEY and CDR2 is SMNVEV in the germline V gene (reference sequence). V trimming: 5 bases; J trimming: 8 bases; junction bases outside the gene matches: 11. CDR3 nucleotide sequence: TGTGCCAGCAGTCCTCAGGGGGAAGGCGGAGGCTACACCTTC. Amino acid sequence: CASSPQGEGGGYTF.

The chain couples TRBV2 to TRBJ1-3; D is perhaps TRBD1 (6 bases). This CDR3 comprises 16 residues. Germline values: CDR1 SNHLY, CDR2 FYNNEI. V lost 4 bases and J lost 0, with 13 bases in between. The CDR3 loop is CASSVQGPYSGNTIYF. The CDR3 DNA follows: TGTGCCAGCAGTGTCCAGGGGCCCTACTCTGGAAACACCATATATTTT.

The V gene is TRBV18, the J gene TRBJ2-5, with D possibly TRBD1 on 5 matching bases. The V gene's germline CDR1 is KGHSH and CDR2 LQKENI. Trimming took 3 bases from V and 1 from J, leaving 9 bases between them. The CDR3 covers 14 residues. The CDR3 sequence is CASSPGLAQETQYF. CDR3 nucleotide sequence: TGTGCCAGCTCACCGGGGCTGGCCCAAGAGACCCAGTACTTC.

This chain links TRBV4-2 with TRBJ1-4; 9 nucleotides align to TRBD1. The V segment lost 2 bases and the J segment 6 bases; nucleotides outside the gene matches: 4. The germline gives CDR1 LGHNA, CDR2 YNFKEQ. The CDR3 covers 15 residues. The CDR3 protein is CASSQKQGADEKLFF. The CDR3 DNA follows: TGTGCCAGCAGCCAAAAACAGGGGGCGGATGAAAAACTGTTTTTT.

This chain joins TRBV6-1 and TRBJ1-3, with D possibly matching TRBD1 (6 bases). Trimming removed 1 base at V and 2 bases at J, with 6 bases between. The CDR3 has 14 residues. Germline CDR1 MNHNS, CDR2 SASEGT. CDR3 in amino acids: CASSEGQAGNTIYF. CDR3 sequence (DNA): TGTGCCAGCAGTGAAGGACAGGCTGGAAACACCATATATTTT.

This clone was seen once. This chain links TRBV15 with TRBJ1-2, with TRBD1 matching 8 bases. This CDR3 is built from 15 residues. Per germline, CDR1 LNHNV and CDR2 YYDKDF (reference sequence). The ends lost 4 bases at V and 4 bases at J; junction bases unmatched: 8. The CDR3 spells CATSNWDRSGYGYTF. In DNA, the CDR3 is TGTGCCACCAGCAATTGGGACAGGTCTGGCTATGGCTACACCTTC.